The next 20 T cell receptor beta chains were all read from a single sample in a study of PD-L1 blockade in urothelial cancer. Using immunoSEQ multiplex PCR, the repertoire was profiled, and TCRdb retains in-frame clones only, with some absent. This sample has 15,000 to 20,000 clones, with about 90% found just once. This sample comprised PBMCs, obtained around atezolizumab (anti-PD-L1) treatment. Receptors originate from a man in his fifties or sixties with urothelial cancer.

This chain uses TRBV7-9 with TRBJ1-1; D is perhaps TRBD1 (6 bases). Germline CDR1 and CDR2: SEHNR and FQNEAQ (reference sequence). The CDR3 extends over 14 amino acids. V lost 5 bases and J 6 bases, leaving 16 bases between the germline ends. Written as DNA, the CDR3 is TGTGCCAGCAGCCCAAGGACAGCTCAAGCTGAAGCTTTCTTT. Translated, it gives CASSPRTAQAEAFF. Supplemented by reference TRBV7-9 and TRBJ1-1, the full variable domain reads DTGVSQNPRHKITKRGQNVTFRCDPISEHNRLYWYRQTLGQGPEFLTYFQNEAQLEKSRLLSDRFSAERPKGSFSTLEIQRTEQGDSAMYLCASSPRTAQAEAFFGQGTRLTVV.

The chain has TRBV9 and TRBJ2-1; a weak D match, TRBD1 (6 bases). This CDR3 region has 14 residues. V was shortened by 4 bases and J by 4 bases, with 12 bases between the two germline ends. In germline, CDR1 is SGDLS, CDR2 YYNGEE. DNA for the CDR3: TGTGCCAGCAGCCCTCGAGGACAGTACAATGAGCAGTTCTTC. This sequence encodes CASSPRGQYNEQFF.

The chain employs TRBV15 and TRBJ2-1; D might be TRBD1 (5 bases). Germline V lookup: CDR1 LNHNV, CDR2 YYDKDF (reference sequence). The CDR3 contains 16 residues. V was cut by 1 base and J by 0 bases, with 10 bases left in between. CDR3 protein: CATSRAGSLSYNEQFF. As DNA, the CDR3 is TGTGCCACCAGCAGAGCAGGGTCCCTCTCCTACAATGAGCAGTTCTTC.

This chain joins TRBV5-6 and TRBJ2-1; a possible D gene is TRBD2 (6 bases). The CDR3 runs to 14 residues. Trimming shortened V by 2 bases and J by 10 bases, and 16 bases separated the two germline ends. Germline values: CDR1 SGHDT, CDR2 YYEEEE. Here the CDR3 DNA reads TGTGCCAGCAGCTTCCGGGACTCCCTTAGAGAGCAGTTCTTC. Translating gives CASSFRDSLREQFF.

The DNA for the CDR3 is TGTGCCAGCAGCTTATCCCTCGGGGGGACAGGAGCCTACGAGCAGTACTTC. This encodes CASSLSLGGTGAYEQYF. This chain connects TRBV7-9 to TRBJ2-7; possible D gene TRBD1, 8 bases. CDR3 size: 17 residues. V was cut by 2 bases and J by 2 bases, with 19 bases left in between. Germline V gene lookup returns CDR1 SEHNR and CDR2 FQNEAQ (reference sequence).

This clone was counted a single time. V usage is TRBV5-5 and J usage is TRBJ2-7; a weak D match, TRBD2 (7 bases). Germline CDR1 and CDR2: SGHKS and YYEKEE (reference sequence). Trimming cost V 0 bases and J 4 bases, with 20 bases left between them. CDR3 length: 17 residues. The CDR3 is CASSLELGGAGPYEQYF. CDR3 nucleotide sequence: TGTGCCAGCAGCTTGGAACTTGGGGGGGCAGGGCCATACGAGCAGTACTTC.

The chain joins TRBV5-1 to TRBJ2-1; TRBD2 matches at 8 bases. Looked up from germline, CDR1 is SGHRS and CDR2 is YFSETQ. The CDR3 contains 14 residues. Trimming took 1 base from V and 6 from J; bases not matched to a gene: 3. The DNA of the CDR3 is TGCGCCAGCAGCTTGCGGGGGGGCCCCAATGAGCAGTTCTTC. Protein: CASSLRGGPNEQFF. The full variable domain, in which reference TRBV5-1 and TRBJ2-1 provide the parts outside the CDR3, is KAGVTQTPRYLIKTRGQQVTLSCSPISGHRSVSWYQQTPGQGLQFLFEYFSETQRNKGNFPGRFSGRQFSNSRSEMNVSTLELGDSALYLCASSLRGGPNEQFFGPGTRLTVL.

CDR3 sequence: CASLGTDYKRTQYF. In DNA form, the CDR3 reads TGTGCCAGTCTCGGGACAGACTACAAGAGAACCCAGTACTTC. V usage is TRBV5-6 and J usage is TRBJ2-5; 7 bases are shared with TRBD1. CDR1 is SGHDT, CDR2 YYEEEE, per germline. V lost 8 bases, J lost 8 bases, and 15 bases stayed unmatched. The CDR3 sequence is 14 residues long.

The chain uses TRBV2 and TRBJ2-7, with D possibly TRBD2 on 5 matching bases. This CDR3 region has 12 residues. Germline loops: CDR1 SNHLY, CDR2 FYNNEI. V was shortened by 4 bases and J by 3 bases, with 7 bases between the two germline ends. CDR3 sequence reads: CASSGRIYEQYF. The CDR3 nucleotides are TGTGCCAGCAGTGGGAGGATCTACGAGCAGTACTTC.

This chain links TRBV2 with TRBJ1-5, with 10 bases identical to TRBD1. The CDR3 runs to 15 residues. Per germline, CDR1 SNHLY and CDR2 FYNNEI. The V and J ends lost 6 bases and 3 bases, in that order; junction bases with no gene match: 5. CDR3 in amino acids: CASSLGQGDNQPQHF. In DNA, the CDR3 is TGTGCCAGCAGCCTAGGACAGGGGGACAATCAGCCCCAGCATTTT.

V is TRBV25-1 and J is TRBJ1-1; 8 positions agree with TRBD1. Germline-derived CDR1 and CDR2 are MGHDK and SYGVNS. J gave up 11 bases and V 1 base, and 6 bases lay outside the gene matches. CDR3 length: 13 amino acids. CDR3 sequence reads: CASSEWMGQAAFF. The CDR3 DNA is TGTGCCAGCAGTGAATGGATGGGACAGGCGGCTTTCTTT.

This sequence joins TRBV9 and TRBJ2-3, with D possibly being TRBD2 (6 bases). Per germline, CDR1 SGDLS and CDR2 YYNGEE. This CDR3 has 14 residues. Trimming took off 3 bases at V and 0 bases at J, with 8 bases between the two ends. The CDR3 DNA follows: TGTGCCAGCAGCGGCCGGGGGAGCACAGATACGCAGTATTTT. Encoded protein: CASSGRGSTDTQYF.

CDR3 nucleotides: TGCGCCAGCAGCCAACGCCGGGAGCAGAACTATGGCTACACCTTC. Amino acids: CASSQRREQNYGYTF. This chain links TRBV4-3 with TRBJ1-2; D remains unclear. The germline gives CDR1 LGHNA, CDR2 YSLEER. The CDR3 spans 15 residues. The V and J ends lost 2 bases and 2 bases respectively, with 12 bases between them.

V gene TRBV7-8 combines with J gene TRBJ2-1, with TRBD2 matching over 9 bases. The CDR3 sequence is 16 residues long. V was pared by 4 bases and J by 7 bases, with 11 bases of the junction left unmatched. Per the germline V gene, CDR1 is SGHVS and CDR2 is FQNEAQ. CDR3 bases: TGTGCCAGCAGCTCCCCCTGGCGGGAGGGCCAAAATGAGCAGTTCTTC. This translates into CASSSPWREGQNEQFF.

This clone has just a few counts. J is TRBJ2-5 and V is TRBV6-1; the match to TRBD2 covers 12 bases. The CDR3 is 16 amino acids. The ends lost 3 bases at V and 5 bases at J; junction bases unmatched: 7. Germline assignment: CDR1 MNHNS and CDR2 SASEGT. The CDR3 coding sequence is TGTGCCAGCAGTGACCTAGCGGGGGGGATGTGGGAGACCCAGTACTTC. This sequence encodes CASSDLAGGMWETQYF.

This chain uses TRBV6-4 with TRBJ2-1; D is unclear. The CDR3 contains 13 residues. V was shortened by 4 bases and J by 5 bases, with 9 bases between the two germline ends. CDR1 and CDR2 from the germline V gene are MRHNA and SNTAGT. The CDR3 region is CASSVGENNEQFF. The CDR3 DNA sequence: TGTGCCAGCAGTGTTGGTGAGAACAATGAGCAGTTCTTC.

This clone was counted only a few times. The chain uses TRBV30 and TRBJ2-7, with TRBD1 matching over 7 bases. Trimming at V came to 5 bases and at J to 0 bases, leaving 7 bases not matched to a gene. Germline values: CDR1 GTSNPN, CDR2 SVGIG (reference sequence). The CDR3 spans 14 residues. CDR3 sequence (DNA): TGTGCCTGGCGAGGACAGGACTTCTCCTACGAGCAGTACTTC. Encoded protein: CAWRGQDFSYEQYF.

The sample holds one count of this clone. This sequence joins TRBV7-2 and TRBJ1-4; D might be TRBD1 (6 bases). Germline CDR1 SGHTA, CDR2 FQGNSA. This CDR3 contains 15 residues. V gave up 1 base and J gave up 0 bases, with 6 bases separating them. The CDR3 loop is CASSLDRATNEKLFF. CDR3 nucleotide sequence: TGTGCCAGCAGCTTAGACAGGGCAACTAATGAAAAACTGTTTTTT.

The genes are TRBV2 and TRBJ2-3, with 10 nucleotides matching TRBD2. V trimming: 1 base; J trimming: 2 bases; junction bases outside the gene matches: 9. Germline CDR1 and CDR2: SNHLY and FYNNEI. The CDR3 is 18 residues long. In nucleotides, the CDR3 is TGTGCCAGCAGTGAAGTTCCGGGACTAGCGAGATCCACAGATACGCAGTATTTT. Encoded protein: CASSEVPGLARSTDTQYF.

This chain links TRBV6-6 with TRBJ2-1, with D uncertain. Germline V gene data show CDR1 as MNHNY and CDR2 as SVGAGI (reference sequence). The V and J ends lost 4 bases and 10 bases respectively, with 11 bases between them. The CDR3 spans 12 residues. This CDR3 reads CASSSSTGEQFF. The CDR3 DNA is TGTGCCAGCAGTTCATCAACCGGGGAGCAGTTCTTC.